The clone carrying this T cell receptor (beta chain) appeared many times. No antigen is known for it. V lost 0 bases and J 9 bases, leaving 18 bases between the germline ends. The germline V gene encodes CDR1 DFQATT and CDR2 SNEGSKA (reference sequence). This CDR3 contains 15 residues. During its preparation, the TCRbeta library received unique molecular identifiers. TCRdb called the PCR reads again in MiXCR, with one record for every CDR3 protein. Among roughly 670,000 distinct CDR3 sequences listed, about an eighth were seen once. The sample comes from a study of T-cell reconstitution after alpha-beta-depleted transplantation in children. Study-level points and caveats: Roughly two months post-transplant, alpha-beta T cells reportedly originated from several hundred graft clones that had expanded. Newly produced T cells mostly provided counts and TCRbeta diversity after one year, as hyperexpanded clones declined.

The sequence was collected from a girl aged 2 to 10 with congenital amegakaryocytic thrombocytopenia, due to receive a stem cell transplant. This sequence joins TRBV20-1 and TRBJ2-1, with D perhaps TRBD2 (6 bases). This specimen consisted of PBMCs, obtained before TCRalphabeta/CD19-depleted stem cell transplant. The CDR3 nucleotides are TGCAGTGCTAGAGATGGTAAAACGGTGGGGGGTGAGCAGTTCTTC. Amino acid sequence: CSARDGKTVGGEQFF.